This T cell receptor (beta chain) was documented in a study of shared T cell receptors in the human thymus. Looked up from germline, CDR1 is KGHSH and CDR2 is LQKENI. The CDR3 sequence is 16 residues long. The V segment lost 2 bases and the J segment 3 bases; nucleotides outside the gene matches: 8. Produced via immunoSEQ multiplex PCR; TCRdb's table is partial and in-frame only. Of about 610,000 clones listed, around 87% were seen once; the top ten hold roughly 0.0097%. This same sample was also taken into another study, of human thymus T cells.

The TCR sequence derives from a boy under two years old with a congenital heart defect. Sequenced sample: thymocytes. The chain employs TRBV18 and TRBJ1-2, with 8 bases fitting TRBD1. CDR3 nucleotides: TGTGCCAGCTCACCAAGCATCAGGGGGCGCGACTATGGCTACACCTTC. Protein product: CASSPSIRGRDYGYTF.